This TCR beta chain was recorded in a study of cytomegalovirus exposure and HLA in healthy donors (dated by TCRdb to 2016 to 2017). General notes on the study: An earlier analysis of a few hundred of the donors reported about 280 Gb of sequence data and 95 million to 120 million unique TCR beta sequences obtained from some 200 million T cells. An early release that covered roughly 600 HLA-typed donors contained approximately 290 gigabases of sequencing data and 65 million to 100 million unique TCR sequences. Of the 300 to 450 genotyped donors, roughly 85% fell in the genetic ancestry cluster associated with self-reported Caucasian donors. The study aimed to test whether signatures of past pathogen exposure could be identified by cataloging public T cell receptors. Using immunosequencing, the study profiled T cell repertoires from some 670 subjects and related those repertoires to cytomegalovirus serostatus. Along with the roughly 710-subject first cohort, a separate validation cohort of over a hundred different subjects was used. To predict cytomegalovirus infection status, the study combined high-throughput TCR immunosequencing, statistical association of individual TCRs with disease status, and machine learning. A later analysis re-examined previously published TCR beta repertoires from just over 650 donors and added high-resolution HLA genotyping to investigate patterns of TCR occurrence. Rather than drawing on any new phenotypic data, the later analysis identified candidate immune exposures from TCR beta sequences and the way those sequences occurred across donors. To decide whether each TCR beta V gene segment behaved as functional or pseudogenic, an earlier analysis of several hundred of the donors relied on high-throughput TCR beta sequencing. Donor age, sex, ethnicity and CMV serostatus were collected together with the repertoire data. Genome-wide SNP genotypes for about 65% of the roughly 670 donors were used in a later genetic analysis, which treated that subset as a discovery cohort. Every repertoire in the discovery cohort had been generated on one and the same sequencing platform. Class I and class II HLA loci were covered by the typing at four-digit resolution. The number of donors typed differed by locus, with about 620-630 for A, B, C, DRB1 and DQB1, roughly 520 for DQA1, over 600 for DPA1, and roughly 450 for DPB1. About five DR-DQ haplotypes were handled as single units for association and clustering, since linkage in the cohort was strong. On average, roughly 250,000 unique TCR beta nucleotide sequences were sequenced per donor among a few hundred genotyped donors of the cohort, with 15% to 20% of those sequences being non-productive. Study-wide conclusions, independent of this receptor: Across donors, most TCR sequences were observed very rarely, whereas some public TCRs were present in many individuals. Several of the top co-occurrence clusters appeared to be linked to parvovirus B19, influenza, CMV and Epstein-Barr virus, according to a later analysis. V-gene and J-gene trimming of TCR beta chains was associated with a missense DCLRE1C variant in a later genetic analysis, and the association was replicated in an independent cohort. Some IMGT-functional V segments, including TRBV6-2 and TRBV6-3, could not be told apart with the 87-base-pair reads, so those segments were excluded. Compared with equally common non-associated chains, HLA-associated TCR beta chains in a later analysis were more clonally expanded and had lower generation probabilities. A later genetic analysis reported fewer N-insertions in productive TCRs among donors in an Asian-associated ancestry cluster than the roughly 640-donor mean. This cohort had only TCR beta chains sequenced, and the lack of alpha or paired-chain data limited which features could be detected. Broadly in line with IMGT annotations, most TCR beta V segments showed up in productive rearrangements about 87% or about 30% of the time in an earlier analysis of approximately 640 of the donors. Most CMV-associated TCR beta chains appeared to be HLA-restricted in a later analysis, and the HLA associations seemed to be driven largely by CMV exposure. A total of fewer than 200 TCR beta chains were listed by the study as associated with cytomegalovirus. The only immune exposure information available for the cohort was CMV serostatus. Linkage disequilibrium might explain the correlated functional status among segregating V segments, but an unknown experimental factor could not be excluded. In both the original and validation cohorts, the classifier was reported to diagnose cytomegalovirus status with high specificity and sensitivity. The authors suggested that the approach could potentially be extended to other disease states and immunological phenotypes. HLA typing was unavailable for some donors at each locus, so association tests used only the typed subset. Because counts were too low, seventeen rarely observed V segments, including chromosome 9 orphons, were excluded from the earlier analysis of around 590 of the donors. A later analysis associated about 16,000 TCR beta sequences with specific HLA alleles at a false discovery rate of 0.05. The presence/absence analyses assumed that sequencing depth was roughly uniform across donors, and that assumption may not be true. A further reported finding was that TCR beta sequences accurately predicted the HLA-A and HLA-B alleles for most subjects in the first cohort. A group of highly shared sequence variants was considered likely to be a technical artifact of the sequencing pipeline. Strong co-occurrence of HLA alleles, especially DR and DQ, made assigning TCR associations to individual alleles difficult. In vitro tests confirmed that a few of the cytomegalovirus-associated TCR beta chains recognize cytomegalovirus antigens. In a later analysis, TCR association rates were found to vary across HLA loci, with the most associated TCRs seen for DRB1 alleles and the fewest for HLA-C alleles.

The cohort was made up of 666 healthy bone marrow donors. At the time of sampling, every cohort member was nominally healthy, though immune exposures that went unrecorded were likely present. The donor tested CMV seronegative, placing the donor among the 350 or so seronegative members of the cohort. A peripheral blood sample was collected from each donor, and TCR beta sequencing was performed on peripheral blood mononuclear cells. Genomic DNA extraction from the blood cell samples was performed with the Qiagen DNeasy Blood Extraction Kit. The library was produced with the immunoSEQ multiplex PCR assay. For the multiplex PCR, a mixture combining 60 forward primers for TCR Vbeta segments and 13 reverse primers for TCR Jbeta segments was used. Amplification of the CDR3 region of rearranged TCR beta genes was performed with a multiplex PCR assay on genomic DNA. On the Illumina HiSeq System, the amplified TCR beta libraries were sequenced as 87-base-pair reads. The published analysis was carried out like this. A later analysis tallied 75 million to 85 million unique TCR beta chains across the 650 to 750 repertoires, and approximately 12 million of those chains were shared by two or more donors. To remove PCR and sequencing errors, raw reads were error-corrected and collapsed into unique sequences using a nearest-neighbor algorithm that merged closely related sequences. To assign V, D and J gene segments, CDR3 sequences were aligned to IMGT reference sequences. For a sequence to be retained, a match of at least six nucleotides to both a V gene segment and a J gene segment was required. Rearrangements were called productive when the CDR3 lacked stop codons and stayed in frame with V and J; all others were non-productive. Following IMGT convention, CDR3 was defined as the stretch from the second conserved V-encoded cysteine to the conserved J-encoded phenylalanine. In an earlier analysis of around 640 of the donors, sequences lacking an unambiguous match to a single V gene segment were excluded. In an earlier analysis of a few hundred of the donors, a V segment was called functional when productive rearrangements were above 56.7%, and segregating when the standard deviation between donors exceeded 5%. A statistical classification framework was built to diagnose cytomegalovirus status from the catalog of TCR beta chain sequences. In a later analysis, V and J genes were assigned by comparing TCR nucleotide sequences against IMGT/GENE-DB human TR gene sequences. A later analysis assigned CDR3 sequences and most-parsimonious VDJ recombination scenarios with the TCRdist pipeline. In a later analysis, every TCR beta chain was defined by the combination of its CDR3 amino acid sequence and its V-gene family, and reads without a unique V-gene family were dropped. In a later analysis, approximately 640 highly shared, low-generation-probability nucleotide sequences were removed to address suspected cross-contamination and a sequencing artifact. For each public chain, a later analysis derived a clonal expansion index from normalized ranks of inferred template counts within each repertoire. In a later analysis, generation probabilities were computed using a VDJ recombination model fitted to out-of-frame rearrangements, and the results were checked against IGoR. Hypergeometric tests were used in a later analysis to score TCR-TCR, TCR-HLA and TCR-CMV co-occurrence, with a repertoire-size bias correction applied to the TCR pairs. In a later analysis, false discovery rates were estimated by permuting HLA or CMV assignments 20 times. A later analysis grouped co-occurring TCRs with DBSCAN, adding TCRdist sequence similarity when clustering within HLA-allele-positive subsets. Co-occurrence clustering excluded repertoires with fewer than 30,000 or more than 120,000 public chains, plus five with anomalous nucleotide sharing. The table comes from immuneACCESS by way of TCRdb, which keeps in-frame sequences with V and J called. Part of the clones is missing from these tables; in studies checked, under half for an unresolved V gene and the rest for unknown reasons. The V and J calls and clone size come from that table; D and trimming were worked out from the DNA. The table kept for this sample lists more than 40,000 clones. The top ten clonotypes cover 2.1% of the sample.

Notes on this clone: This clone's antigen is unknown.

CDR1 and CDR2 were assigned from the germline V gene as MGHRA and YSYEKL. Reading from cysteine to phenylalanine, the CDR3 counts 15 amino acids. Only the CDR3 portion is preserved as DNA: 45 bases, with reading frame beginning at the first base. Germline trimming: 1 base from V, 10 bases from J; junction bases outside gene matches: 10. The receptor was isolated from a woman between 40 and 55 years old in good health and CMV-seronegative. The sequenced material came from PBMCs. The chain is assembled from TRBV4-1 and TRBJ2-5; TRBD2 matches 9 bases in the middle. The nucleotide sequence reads TGCGCCAGCAGCCAAGCCCCTACCAGCGGGGGGATCCAGTACTTC. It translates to CASSQAPTSGGIQYF.